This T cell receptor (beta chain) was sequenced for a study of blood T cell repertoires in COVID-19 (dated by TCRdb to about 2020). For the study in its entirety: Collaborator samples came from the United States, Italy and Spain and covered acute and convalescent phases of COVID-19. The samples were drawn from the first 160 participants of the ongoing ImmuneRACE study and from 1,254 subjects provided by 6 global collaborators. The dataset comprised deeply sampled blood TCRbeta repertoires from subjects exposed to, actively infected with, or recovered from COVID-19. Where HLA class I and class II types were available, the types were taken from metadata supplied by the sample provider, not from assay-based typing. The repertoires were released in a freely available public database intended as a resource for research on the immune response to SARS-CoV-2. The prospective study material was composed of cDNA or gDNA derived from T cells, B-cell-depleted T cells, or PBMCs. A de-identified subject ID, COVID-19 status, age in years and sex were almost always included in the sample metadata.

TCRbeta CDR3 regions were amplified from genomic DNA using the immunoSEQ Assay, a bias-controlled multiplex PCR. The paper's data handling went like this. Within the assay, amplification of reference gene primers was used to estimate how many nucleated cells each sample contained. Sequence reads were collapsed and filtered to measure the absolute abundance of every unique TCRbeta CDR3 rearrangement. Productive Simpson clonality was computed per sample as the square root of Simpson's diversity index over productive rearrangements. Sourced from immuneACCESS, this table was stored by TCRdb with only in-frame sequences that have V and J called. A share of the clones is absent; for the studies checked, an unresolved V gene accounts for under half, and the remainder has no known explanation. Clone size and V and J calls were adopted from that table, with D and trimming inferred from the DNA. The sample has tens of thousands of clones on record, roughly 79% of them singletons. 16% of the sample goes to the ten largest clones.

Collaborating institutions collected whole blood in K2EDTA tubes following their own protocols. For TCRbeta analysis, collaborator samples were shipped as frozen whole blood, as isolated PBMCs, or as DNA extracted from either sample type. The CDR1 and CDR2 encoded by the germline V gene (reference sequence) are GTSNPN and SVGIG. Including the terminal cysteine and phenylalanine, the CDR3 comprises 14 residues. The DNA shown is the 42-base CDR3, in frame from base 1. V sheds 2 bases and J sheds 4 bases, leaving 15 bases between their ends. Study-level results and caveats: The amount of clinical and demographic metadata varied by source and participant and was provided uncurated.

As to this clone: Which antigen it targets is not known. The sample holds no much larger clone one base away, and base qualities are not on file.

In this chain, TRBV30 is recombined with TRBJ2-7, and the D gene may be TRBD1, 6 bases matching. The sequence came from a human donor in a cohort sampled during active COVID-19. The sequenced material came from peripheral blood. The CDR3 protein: CAWSSGTLQYEQYF. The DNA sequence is TGTGCCTGGAGTTCCGGGACACTTCAATACGAGCAGTACTTC.